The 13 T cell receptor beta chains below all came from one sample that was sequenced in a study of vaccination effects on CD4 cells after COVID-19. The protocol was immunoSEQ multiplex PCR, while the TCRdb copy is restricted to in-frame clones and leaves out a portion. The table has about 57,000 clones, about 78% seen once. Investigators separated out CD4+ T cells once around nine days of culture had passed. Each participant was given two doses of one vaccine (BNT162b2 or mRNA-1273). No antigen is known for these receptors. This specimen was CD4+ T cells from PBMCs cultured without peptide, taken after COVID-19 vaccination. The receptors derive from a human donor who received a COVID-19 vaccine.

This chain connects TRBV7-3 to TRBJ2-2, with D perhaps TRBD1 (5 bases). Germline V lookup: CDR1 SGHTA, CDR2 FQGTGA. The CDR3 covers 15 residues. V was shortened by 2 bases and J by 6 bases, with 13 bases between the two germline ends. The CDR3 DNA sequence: TGTGCCAGCAGCTTAGGGGCTCGATCTCCCGGGGAGCTGTTTTTT. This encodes CASSLGARSPGELFF.

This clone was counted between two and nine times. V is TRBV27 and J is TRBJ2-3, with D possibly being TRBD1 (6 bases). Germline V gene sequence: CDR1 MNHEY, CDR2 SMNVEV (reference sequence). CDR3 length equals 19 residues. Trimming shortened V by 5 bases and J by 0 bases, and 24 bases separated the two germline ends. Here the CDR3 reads CASSRHRTDRLSSTDTQYF. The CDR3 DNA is TGTGCCAGCAGTCGGCATCGGACAGACCGCCTTTCTAGCACAGATACGCAGTATTTT.

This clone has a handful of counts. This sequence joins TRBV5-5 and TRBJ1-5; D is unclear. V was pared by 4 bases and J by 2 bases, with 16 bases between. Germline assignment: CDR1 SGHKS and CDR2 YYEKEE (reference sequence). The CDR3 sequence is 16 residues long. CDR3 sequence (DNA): TGTGCCAGCAGCCAAGGGCCCACCGGTGGCAATCAGCCCCAGCATTTT. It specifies CASSQGPTGGNQPQHF.

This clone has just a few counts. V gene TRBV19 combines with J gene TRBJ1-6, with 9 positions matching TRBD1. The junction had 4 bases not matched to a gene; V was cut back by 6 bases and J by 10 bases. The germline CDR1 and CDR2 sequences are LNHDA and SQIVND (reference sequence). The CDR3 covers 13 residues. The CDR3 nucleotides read TGTGCCAGTAGCCAGGACAGGGGCTCACCCCTCCACTTT. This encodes CASSQDRGSPLHF.

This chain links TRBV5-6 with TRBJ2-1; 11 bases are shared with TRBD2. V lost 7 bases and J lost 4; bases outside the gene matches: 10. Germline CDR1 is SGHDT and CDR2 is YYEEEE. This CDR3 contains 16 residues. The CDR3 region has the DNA TGTGCCAGCGCTGACTTAGCGGGGGGGGGATACAATGAGCAGTTCTTC. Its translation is CASADLAGGGYNEQFF.

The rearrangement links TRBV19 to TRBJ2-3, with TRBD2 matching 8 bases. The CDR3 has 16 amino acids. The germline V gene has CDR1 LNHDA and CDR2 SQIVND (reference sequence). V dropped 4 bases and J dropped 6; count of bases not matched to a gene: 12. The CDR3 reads CASSTELAVPGDTQYF. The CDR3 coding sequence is TGTGCCAGTAGTACTGAACTAGCGGTCCCTGGGGATACGCAGTATTTT.

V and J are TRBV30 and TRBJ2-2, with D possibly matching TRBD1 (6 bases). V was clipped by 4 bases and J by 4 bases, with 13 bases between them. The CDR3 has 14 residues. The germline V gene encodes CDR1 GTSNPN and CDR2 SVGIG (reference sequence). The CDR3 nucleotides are TGTGCCTGGAAAGGGGTCAGGGGCACCGGGGAGCTGTTTTTT. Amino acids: CAWKGVRGTGELFF.

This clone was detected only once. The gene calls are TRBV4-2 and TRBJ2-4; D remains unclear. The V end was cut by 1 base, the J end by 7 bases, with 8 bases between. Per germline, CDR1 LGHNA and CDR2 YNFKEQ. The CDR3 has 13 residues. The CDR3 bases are TGTGCCAGCAGCCAAGCACCAGCGAACATTCAGTACTTC. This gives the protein CASSQAPANIQYF.

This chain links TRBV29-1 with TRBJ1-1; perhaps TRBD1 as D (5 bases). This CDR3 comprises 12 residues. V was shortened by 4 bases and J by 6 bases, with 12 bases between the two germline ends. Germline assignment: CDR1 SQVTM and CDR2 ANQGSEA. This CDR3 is CSVVGGWAEAFF. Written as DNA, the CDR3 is TGCAGCGTTGTGGGGGGGTGGGCTGAAGCTTTCTTT.

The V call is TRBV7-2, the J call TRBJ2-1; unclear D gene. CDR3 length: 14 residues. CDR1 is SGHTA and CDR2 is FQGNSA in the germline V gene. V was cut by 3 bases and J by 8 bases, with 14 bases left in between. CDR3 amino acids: CASSFGRFNDEQFF. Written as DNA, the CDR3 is TGTGCCAGCAGCTTTGGGCGGTTCAACGATGAGCAGTTCTTC.

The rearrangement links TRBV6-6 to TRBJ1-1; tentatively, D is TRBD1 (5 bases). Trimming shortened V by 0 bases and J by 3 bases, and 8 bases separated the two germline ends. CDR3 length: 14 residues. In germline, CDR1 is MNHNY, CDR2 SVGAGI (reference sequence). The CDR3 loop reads CASSYSLGDTEAFF. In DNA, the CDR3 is TGTGCCAGCAGTTACTCGCTGGGGGACACTGAAGCTTTCTTT.

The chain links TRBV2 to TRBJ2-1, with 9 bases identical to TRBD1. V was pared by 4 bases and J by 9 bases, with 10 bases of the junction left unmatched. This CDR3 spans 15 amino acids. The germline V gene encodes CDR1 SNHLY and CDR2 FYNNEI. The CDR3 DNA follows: TGTGCCAGCAGTGGTTCGGGACAGGGTATACGTGAGCAGTTCTTC. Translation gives CASSGSGQGIREQFF.

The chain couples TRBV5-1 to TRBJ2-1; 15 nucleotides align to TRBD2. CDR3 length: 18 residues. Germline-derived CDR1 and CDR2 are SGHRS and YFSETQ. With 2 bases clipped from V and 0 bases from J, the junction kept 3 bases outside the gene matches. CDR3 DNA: TGCGCCAGCAGCTTTGGACTAGCGGGAGGGATCTCCTACAATGAGCAGTTCTTC. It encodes CASSFGLAGGISYNEQFF.